This TCR beta chain was sequenced in a study of blood T cell repertoires in COVID-19. Whole-study context: COVID-19 samples collected from the United States, Italy and Spain covered acute and convalescent phases. Sources were T cells, B-cell-depleted T cells, or PBMCs; the material itself was cDNA or gDNA.

V shed 4 bases, J shed 5 bases, and the junction held 8 bases outside the gene matches. CDR3 length: 14 residues. Germline assignment: CDR1 SGHRS and CDR2 YFSETQ. On this clone: Other nucleotide sequences in the sample specify the same CDR3.

Study processing details: Researchers report that nucleated cell counts were estimated from reference gene primer amplification. Data came from immunoSEQ multiplex PCR; TCRdb stores just in-frame clones and leaves some out. V, J and clone size were drawn from that table, and D and trimming were deduced from the DNA. Seen here are about 310,000 clones, approximately 86% observed once, and the top ten hold about 1.2%. The V call is TRBV5-1, the J call TRBJ2-5, with 7 bases lining up with TRBD1. Material: peripheral blood. This TCR derives from a man between 65 and 85 years old with acute or convalescent COVID-19. CDR3 sequence: CASSPGQAQETQYF. In DNA form, the CDR3 reads TGCGCCAGCAGCCCCGGACAGGCCCAGGAGACCCAGTACTTC.